A few counts support the clone carrying this TCR beta chain. Its antigen remains unidentified. Employing constant-segment primers, 5'RACE generated TCR alpha and TCR beta cDNA libraries bearing sample barcodes and UMIs. MiXCR was run by TCRdb on the 5' RACE reads, yielding one entry per CDR3 protein. The data show about 450,000 distinct CDR3 sequences, under 25% seen once. This specimen comes from a study of T-cell memory formation after mild COVID-19. Study-wide findings and caveats: Clones contracting over day 15 to 85 were CD4/CD8 balanced, with later expanders leaning CD4+. Contracting clones localized mainly to CM and EM when CD4+ and mainly to EMRA when CD8+.

Germline CDR1 is ENHRY and CDR2 is SYGVKD. The CDR3 length is 11 residues. V lost 2 bases and J 6 bases, leaving 5 bases between the germline ends. This sequence joins TRBV10-3 and TRBJ2-7, with D possibly called TRBD1 or TRBD2 (5 bases each). This receptor was identified in an adult woman who had mild COVID-19 (a few samples of this study predate the infection). Cell type and time point are not known. Sequenced input: PBMCs or a T cell subset sorted from them (not recorded which). The DNA of the CDR3 is TGTGCCATCAGTGAGGGGGGCGAGCAGTACTTC. Its protein is CAISEGGEQYF.